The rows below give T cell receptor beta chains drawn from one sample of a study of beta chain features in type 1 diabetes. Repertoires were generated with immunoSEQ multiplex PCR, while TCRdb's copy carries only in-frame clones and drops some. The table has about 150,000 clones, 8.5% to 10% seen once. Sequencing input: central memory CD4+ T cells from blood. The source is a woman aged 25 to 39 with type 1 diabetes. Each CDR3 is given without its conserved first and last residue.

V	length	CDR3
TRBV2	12	ASSQDRFTDTQY
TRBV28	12	ASRKTGGRTEAF
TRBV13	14	ASSLIPRHRGGEQF
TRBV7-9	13	ASSLAGQGADTQY
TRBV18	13	ASSPSVAGTYEQY
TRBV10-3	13	AIRRTSGSTDTQY
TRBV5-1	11	ASSLDPGTEAF
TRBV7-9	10	ASSPDTDTQY
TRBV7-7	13	ASSAGTSPYNEQF
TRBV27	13	ASSNGQGGGQPQH
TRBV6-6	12	ATRSRHVDTEAF
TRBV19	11	ASKDRNKETQY
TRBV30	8	AWSVEVPI
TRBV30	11	AWRGGRSTEAF
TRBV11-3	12	ASSLSGAYNEQF
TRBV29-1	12	SVDPGLYTGELF